The T cell receptor beta chain described here comes from a study of blood T cell repertoires in COVID-19. Study-wide background: Samples came from the United States, Italy and Spain, spanning acute and convalescent COVID-19.

J was trimmed by 4 bases and V by 2 bases; bases with no gene match: 2. The length of the CDR3 is 16 residues. From germline, CDR1 is MNHEY and CDR2 SMNVEV (reference sequence). Participants' reported clinical history set cohort assignment. This table comes from immunoSEQ multiplex PCR, and its TCRdb copy is limited to in-frame clones, with some not included. This sample carries hundreds of thousands of clones, 80% to 95% of them seen once, and the ten largest clones take 1.9%. The receptor comes from a woman aged 18-29 years who had recovered from COVID-19. Sequencing was carried out using PBMCs or T cells enriched from blood (not recorded which). The J gene is TRBJ2-1, the V gene TRBV27, with TRBD2 matching 13 bases. CDR3: CASSLGTSGTYNEQFF. DNA for the CDR3: TGTGCCAGCAGTTTAGGGACTAGCGGGACATACAATGAGCAGTTCTTC.